The present entry profiles one T cell receptor (beta chain) with its context. This clone has just one count. The specificity of this receptor is unknown. Base quality data are lacking; no much larger clone is found one base away. This entry comes from a study of T cell changes during pregnancy in multiple sclerosis (dated 2019 in TCRdb). Turning to the overall study: The study looked at changes in the T cell repertoire across pregnancy in women with multiple sclerosis.

The germline V gene (reference sequence) gives CDR1 as LNHNV and CDR2 as YYDKDF. The CDR3 spans 13 residues, from the cysteine through the phenylalanine. CDR3 DNA only is kept here, 39 bases in frame from base 1. Cut back by 1 base and 6 bases, the V and J ends lie 6 bases apart. The method behind the library was the immunoSEQ multiplex PCR assay. In TCRdb, the immuneACCESS table is reduced to in-frame sequences with V and J assigned. These tables do not hold every clone; where another copy was compared, an unresolved V gene accounts for under half, and the others remain unexplained. The sample profile shows around 52,000 clones; 92% of them were found once. Of the sample, 0.16% is held by the ten largest clones.

The input for sequencing was CD4+ T cells from peripheral blood mononuclear cells, taken after pregnancy. The rearranged chain carries TRBV15 and TRBJ2-2; the D segment cannot be called with confidence. This sequence originates from a female donor in good health, enrolled as a control in a pregnancy study. This receptor has the CDR3 CATSRVLPGELFF. The DNA is TGTGCCACCAGCAGAGTTCTACCCGGGGAGCTGTTTTTT.